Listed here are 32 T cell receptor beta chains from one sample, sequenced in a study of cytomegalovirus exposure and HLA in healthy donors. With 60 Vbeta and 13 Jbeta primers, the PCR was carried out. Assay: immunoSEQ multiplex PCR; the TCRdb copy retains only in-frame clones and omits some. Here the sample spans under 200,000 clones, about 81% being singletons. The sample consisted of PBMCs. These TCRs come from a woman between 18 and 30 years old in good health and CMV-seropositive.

The CDR3 reads CASSYLPGLGANVLTF. The CDR3, as DNA: TGTGCCAGCAGCTATTTACCAGGGTTGGGGGCCAACGTCCTGACTTTC. This chain connects TRBV6-4 to TRBJ2-6; D is perhaps TRBD1 (5 bases). The V gene lost 6 bases and the J gene lost 4 bases, with 16 bases spanning the gap. The CDR3 is made up of 16 amino acids. Germline lookup yields CDR1 MRHNA and CDR2 SNTAGT.

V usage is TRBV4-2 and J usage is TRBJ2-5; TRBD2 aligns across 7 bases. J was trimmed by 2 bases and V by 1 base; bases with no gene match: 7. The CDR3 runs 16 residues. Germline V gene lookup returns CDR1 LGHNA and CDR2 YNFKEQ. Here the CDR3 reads CASSQGERGRQETQYF. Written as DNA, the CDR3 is TGTGCCAGCAGCCAAGGCGAGCGGGGCCGACAAGAGACCCAGTACTTC.

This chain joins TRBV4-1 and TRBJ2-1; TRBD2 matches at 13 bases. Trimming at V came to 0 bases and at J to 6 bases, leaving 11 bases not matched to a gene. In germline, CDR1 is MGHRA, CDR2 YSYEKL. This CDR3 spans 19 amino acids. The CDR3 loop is CASSQDRVTSGGITNEQFF. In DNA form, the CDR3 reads TGCGCCAGCAGCCAAGATCGGGTGACTAGCGGGGGGATAACCAATGAGCAGTTCTTC.

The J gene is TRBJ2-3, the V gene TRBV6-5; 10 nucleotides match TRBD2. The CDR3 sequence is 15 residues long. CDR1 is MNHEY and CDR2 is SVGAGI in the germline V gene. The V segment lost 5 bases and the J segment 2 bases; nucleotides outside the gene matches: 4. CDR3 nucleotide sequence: TGTGCCAGCAGTATAGCGGGGGGTACCACAGATACGCAGTATTTT. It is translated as CASSIAGGTTDTQYF.

CDR3 loop: CASRPLAAAYEQYF. The CDR3 region has the DNA TGTGCCAGCAGACCCTTAGCAGCTGCCTACGAGCAGTACTTC. This chain connects TRBV28 to TRBJ2-7; D is unresolved. Trimming pared 6 bases from V and 2 bases from J, leaving 14 bases between. The germline CDR1 and CDR2 sequences are MDHEN and SYDVKM. This CDR3 is built from 14 residues.

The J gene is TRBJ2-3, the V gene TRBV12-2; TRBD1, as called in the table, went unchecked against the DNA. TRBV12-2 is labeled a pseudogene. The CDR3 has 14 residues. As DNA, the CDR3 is TGTGCAAGTCGCCCATCACTCAGGGGAGATACGCAGTATTTT. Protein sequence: CASRPSLRGDTQYF.

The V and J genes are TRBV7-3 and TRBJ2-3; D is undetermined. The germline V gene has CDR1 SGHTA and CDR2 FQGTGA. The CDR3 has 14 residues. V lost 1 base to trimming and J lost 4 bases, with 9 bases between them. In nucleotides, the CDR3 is TGTGCCAGCAGCTTAATTTTGGGCGCAGATACGCAGTATTTT. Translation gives CASSLILGADTQYF.

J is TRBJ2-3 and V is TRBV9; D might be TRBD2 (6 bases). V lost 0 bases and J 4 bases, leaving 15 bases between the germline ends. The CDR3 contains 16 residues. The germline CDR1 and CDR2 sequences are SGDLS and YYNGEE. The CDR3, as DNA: TGTGCCAGCAGCGTAGGATACGGGGGACTTGCAGATACGCAGTATTTT. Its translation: CASSVGYGGLADTQYF. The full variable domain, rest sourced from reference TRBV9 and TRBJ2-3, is DSGVTQTPKHLITATGQRVTLRCSPRSGDLSVYWYQQSLDQGLQFLIQYYNGEERAKGNILERFSAQQFPDLHSELNLSSLELGDSALYFCASSVGYGGLADTQYFGPGTRLTVL.

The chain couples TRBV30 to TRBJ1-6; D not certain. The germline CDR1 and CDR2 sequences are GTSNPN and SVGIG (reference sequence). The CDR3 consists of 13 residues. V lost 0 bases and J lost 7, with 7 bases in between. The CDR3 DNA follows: TGTGCCTGGAGTGTACCCGGGAATTCACCCCTCCACTTT. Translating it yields CAWSVPGNSPLHF.

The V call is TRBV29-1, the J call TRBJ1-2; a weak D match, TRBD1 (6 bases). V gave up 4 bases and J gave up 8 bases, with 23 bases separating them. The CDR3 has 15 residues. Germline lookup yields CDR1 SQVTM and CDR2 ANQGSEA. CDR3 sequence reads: CSVGNGRRGEGGYTF. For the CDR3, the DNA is TGCAGCGTTGGGAATGGGCGCAGGGGCGAAGGCGGCTACACCTTC.

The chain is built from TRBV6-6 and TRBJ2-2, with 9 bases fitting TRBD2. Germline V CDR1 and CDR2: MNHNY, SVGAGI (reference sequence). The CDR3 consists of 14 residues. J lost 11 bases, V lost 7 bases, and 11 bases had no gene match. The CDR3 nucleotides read TGTGCCAGCACTTCTAGCGGGGTAATTTTTGAGCTGTTTTTT. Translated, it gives CASTSSGVIFELFF.

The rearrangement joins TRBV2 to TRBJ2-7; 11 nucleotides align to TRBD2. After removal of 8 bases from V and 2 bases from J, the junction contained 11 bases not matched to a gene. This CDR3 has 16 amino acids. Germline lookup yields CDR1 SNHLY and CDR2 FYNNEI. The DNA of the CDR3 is TGTGCCAGCGGGGGGACTAGCGGTCCTACTCCCTACGAGCAGTACGTC. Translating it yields CASGGTSGPTPYEQYV.

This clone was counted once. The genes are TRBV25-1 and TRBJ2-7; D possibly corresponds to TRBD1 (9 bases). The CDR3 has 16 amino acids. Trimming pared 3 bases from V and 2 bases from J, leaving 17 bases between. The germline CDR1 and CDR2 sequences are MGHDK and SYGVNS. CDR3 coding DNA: TGTGCCAGCAGTGAGCGGGGGGACAGGGAGGCCTACGAGCAGTACTTC. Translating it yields CASSERGDREAYEQYF.

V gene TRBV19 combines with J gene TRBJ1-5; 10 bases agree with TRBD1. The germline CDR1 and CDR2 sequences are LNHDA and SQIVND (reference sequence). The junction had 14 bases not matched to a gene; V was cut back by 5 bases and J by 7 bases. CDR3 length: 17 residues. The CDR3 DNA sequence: TGTGCCAGTAGTGGGCAGGGGACAGGGGAATGGGGACAGCCCCAGCATTTT. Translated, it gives CASSGQGTGEWGQPQHF.

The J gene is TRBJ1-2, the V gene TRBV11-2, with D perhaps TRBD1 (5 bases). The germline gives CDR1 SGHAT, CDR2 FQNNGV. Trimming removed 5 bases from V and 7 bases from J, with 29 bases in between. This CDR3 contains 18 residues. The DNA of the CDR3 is TGTGCCAGCAGCACGAGGGGTCGGGGAGGGATTCTCCCCCTTGGCTACACCTTC. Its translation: CASSTRGRGGILPLGYTF.

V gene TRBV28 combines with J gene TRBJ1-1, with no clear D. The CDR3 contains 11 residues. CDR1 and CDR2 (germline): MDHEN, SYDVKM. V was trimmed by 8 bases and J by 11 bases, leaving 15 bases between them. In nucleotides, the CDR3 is TGTGCCAGCGCAAGAGGGAACGATGCTTTCTTT. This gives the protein CASARGNDAFF.

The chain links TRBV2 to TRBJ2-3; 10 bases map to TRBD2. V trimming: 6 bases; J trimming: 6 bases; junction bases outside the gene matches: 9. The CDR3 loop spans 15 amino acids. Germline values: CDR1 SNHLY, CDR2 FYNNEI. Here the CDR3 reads CASRITSGNGDTQYF. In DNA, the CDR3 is TGTGCCAGCAGAATAACTAGCGGGAACGGTGATACGCAGTATTTT.

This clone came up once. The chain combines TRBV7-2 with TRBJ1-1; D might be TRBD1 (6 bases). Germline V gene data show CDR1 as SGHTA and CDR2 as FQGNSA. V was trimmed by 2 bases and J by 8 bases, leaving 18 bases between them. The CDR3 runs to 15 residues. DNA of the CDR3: TGTGCCAGCAGCTTAACGGACAGAGGGGCCCTCGAAGCTTTCTTT. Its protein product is CASSLTDRGALEAFF.

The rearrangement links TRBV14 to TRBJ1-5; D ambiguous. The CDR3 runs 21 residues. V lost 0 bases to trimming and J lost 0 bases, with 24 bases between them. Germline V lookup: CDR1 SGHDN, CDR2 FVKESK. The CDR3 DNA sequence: TGTGCCAGCAGCCAAGATTTCGGTAAACCCCCAAAGAAAAATAGCAATCAGCCCCAGCATTTT. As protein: CASSQDFGKPPKKNSNQPQHF. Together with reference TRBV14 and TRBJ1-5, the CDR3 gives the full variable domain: EAGVTQFPSHSVIEKGQTVTLRCDPISGHDNLYWYRRVMGKEIKFLLHFVKESKQDESGMPNNRFLAERTGGTYSTLKVQPAELEDSGVYFCASSQDFGKPPKKNSNQPQHFGDGTRLSIL.

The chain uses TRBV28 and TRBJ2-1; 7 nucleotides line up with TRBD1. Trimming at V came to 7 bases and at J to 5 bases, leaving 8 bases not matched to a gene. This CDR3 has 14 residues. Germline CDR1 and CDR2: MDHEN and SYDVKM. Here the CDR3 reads CASIRDRTNNEQFF. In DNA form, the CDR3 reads TGTGCCAGCATAAGGGACAGAACTAACAATGAGCAGTTCTTC.

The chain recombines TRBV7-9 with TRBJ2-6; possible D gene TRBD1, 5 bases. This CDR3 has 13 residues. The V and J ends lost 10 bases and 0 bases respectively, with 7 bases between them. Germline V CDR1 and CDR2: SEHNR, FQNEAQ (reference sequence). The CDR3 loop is CATGISGANVLTF. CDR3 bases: TGTGCCACAGGGATCTCTGGGGCCAACGTCCTGACTTTC.

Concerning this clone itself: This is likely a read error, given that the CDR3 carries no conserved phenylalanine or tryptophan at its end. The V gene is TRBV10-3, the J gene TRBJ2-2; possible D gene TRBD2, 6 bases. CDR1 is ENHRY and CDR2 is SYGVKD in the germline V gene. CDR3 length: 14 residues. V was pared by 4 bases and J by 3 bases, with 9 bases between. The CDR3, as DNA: TGTGCCATCAGTGTCTGGGAGGACACCGGGGAGCTGTTTGTT. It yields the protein CAISVWEDTGELFV.

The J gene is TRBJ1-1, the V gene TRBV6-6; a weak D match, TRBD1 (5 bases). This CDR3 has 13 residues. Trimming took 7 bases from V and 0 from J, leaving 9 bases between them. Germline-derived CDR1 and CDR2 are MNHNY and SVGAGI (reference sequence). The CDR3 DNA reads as TGTGCCAGCACGGTACAGGTGAACACTGAAGCTTTCTTT. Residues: CASTVQVNTEAFF.

CDR3 protein: CASSRLRVISGTEAFF. The DNA of the CDR3 is TGTGCCAGCAGCCGACTCAGGGTCATCTCAGGCACTGAAGCTTTCTTT. The genes are TRBV7-8 and TRBJ1-1; maybe TRBD1 (5 bases). From germline, CDR1 is SGHVS and CDR2 FQNEAQ. V lost 5 bases and J 4 bases, leaving 20 bases between the germline ends. The CDR3 has 16 residues.

The CDR3 loop reads CASSEGQGAFTGELFF. In DNA form, the CDR3 reads TGTGCCAGCAGTGAAGGGCAGGGGGCTTTCACCGGGGAGCTGTTTTTT. The chain has TRBV6-4 and TRBJ2-2, with 8 nucleotides matching TRBD1. The J segment lost 4 bases and the V segment lost 3 bases, leaving 7 bases of the junction unmatched. This CDR3 region has 16 residues. CDR1 MRHNA and CDR2 SNTAGT come from the germline V gene.

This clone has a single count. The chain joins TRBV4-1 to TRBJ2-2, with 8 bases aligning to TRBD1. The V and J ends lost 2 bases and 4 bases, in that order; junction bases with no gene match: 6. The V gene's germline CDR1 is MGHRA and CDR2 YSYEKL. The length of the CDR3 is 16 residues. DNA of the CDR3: TGCGCCAGCAGCCAAATACAGGGGGTGGGCACCGGGGAGCTGTTTTTT. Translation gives CASSQIQGVGTGELFF.

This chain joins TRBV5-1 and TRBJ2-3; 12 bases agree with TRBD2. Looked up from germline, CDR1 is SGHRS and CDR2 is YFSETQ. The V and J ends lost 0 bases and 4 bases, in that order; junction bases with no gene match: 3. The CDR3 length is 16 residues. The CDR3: CASSLGTSGASDTQYF. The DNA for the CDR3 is TGCGCCAGCAGCTTGGGGACTAGCGGGGCGTCAGATACGCAGTATTTT.

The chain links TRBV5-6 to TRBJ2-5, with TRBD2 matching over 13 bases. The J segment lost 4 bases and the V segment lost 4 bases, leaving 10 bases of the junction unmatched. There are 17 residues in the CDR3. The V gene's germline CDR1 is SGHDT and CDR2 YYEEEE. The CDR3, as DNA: TGTGCCAGCAGCCGGACTAGCGGGGGCTGGGGGACAGAGACCCAGTACTTC. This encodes CASSRTSGGWGTETQYF.

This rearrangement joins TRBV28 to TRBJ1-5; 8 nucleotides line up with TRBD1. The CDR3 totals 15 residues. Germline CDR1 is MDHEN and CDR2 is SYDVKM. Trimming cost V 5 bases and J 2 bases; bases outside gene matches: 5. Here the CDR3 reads CASSPQGEGNQPQHF. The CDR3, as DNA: TGTGCCAGCAGTCCACAGGGGGAGGGCAATCAGCCCCAGCATTTT.

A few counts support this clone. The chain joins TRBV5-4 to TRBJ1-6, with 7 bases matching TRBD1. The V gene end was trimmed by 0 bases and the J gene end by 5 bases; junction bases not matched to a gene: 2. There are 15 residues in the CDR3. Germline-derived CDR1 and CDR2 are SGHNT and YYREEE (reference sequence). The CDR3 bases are TGTGCCAGCAGCTTGGACAGGGGAGATAATTCACCCCTCCACTTT. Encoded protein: CASSLDRGDNSPLHF.

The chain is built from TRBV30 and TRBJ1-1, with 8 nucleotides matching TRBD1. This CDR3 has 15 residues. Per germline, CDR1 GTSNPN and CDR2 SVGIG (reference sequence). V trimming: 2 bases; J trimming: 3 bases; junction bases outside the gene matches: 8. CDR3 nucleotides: TGTGCCTGGAGTCCAGAAAACAGGGGGGACACTGAAGCTTTCTTT. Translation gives CAWSPENRGDTEAFF.

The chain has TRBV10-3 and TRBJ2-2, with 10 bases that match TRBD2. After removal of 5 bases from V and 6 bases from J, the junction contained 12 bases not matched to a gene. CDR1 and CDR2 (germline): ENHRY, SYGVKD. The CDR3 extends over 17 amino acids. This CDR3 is CAISPILELAGSGELFF. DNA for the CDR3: TGTGCCATCAGTCCTATTCTGGAACTAGCGGGGTCCGGGGAGCTGTTTTTT.